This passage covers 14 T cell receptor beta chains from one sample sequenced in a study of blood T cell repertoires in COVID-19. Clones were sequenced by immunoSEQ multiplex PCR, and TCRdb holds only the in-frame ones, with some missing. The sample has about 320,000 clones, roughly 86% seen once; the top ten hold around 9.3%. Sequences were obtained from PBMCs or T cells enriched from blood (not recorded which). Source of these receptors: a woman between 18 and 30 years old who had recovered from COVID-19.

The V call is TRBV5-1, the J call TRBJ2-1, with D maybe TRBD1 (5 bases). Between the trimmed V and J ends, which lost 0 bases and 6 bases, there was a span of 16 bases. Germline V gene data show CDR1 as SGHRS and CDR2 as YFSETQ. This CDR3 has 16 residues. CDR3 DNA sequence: TGCGCCAGCAGCTTGGGGGGCAGATTCCTCCCCAATGAGCAGTTCTTC. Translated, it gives CASSLGGRFLPNEQFF.

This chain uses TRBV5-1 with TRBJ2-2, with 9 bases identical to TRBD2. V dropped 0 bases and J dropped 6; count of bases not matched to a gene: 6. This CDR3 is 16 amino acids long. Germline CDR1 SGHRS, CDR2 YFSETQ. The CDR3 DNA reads TGCGCCAGCAGCTTGGTAGTAGCGGGAGACCCCGGGGAGCTGTTTTTT. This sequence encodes CASSLVVAGDPGELFF.

The CDR3 bases are TGTGCCAGTAGAAGGGGACAGGTAGAACTGTTTTTT. This codes for CASRRGQVELFF. The chain links TRBV19 to TRBJ1-4; TRBD1 matches at 8 bases. CDR3 length: 12 amino acids. The germline V gene has CDR1 LNHDA and CDR2 SQIVND (reference sequence). Unmatched junction bases numbered 6, after V lost 6 bases and J lost 12 bases.

The DNA of the CDR3 is TGTGCCAGCAGCTTATCAGGGGTACATGGAAACACCATATATTTT. It translates to CASSLSGVHGNTIYF. This chain uses TRBV7-3 with TRBJ1-3, with a tentative D call TRBD1 (6 bases). V gave up 2 bases and J gave up 3 bases, with 11 bases separating them. CDR3 length: 15 residues. Looked up from germline, CDR1 is SGHTA and CDR2 is FQGTGA.

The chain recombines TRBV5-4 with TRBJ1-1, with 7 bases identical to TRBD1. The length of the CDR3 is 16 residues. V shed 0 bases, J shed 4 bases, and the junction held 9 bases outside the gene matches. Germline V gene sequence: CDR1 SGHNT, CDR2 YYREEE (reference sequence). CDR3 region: CASSLGQGGSSTEAFF. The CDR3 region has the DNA TGTGCCAGCAGCTTGGGACAGGGTGGATCGAGCACTGAAGCTTTCTTT.

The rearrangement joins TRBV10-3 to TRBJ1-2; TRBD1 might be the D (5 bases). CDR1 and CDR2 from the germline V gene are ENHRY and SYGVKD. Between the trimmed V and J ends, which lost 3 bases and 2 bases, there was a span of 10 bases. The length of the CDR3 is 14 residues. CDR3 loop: CAISDGAPNYGYTF. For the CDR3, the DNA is TGTGCCATCAGTGATGGGGCTCCGAACTATGGCTACACCTTC.

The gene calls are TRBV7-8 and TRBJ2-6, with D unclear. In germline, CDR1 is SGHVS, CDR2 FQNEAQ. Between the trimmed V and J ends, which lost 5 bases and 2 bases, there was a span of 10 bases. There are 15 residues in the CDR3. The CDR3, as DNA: TGTGCCAGCAGCGCCCCCCAGACTGGGGCCAACGTCCTGACTTTC. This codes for CASSAPQTGANVLTF.

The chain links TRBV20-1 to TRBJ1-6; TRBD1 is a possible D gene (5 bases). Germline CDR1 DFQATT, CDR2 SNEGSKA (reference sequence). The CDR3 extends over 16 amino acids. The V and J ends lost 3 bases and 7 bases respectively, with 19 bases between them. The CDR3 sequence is CSASWLLDGQNSPLHF. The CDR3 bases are TGCAGTGCTAGTTGGCTACTGGACGGACAAAATTCACCCCTCCACTTT.

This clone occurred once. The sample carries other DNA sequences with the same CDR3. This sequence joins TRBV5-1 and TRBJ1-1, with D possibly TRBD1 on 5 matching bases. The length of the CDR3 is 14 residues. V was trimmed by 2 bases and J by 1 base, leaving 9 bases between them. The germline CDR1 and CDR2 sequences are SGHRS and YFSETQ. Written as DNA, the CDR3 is TGCGCCAGCAGCTTACCCACAGGGAACACTGAAGCTTTCTTT. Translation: CASSLPTGNTEAFF.

CDR3 sequence (DNA): TGTGCCGCCTTAAGAGGGACCGGGGAGCTGTTTTTT. It is translated as CAALRGTGELFF. The J gene is TRBJ2-2, the V gene TRBV7-2, with D perhaps TRBD2 (5 bases). With 11 bases removed from V and 5 bases from J, the gap between germline ends came to 12 bases. The CDR3 runs 12 residues. CDR1 is SGHTA, CDR2 FQGNSA, per germline.

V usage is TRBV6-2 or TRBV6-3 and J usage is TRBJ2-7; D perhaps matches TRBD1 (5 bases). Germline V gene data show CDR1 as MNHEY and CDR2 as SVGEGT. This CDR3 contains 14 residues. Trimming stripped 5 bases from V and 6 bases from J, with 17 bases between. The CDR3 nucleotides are TGTGCCAGCAGTGATCAGGGTCTATATAGCGAGCAGTACTTC. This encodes CASSDQGLYSEQYF.

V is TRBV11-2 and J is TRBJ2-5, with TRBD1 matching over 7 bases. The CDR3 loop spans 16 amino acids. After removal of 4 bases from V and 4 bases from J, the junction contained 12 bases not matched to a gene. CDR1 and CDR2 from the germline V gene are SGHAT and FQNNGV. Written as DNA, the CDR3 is TGTGCCAGCAGCTCCGGATCGGACAGGACTGTAGAGACCCAGTACTTC. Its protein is CASSSGSDRTVETQYF.

CDR3 bases: TGCGCCAGCAGCCAAGCGGACAGGGGTTACCTCAACTATGGCTACACCTTC. Its protein product is CASSQADRGYLNYGYTF. This chain links TRBV4-1 with TRBJ1-2, with 9 bases that match TRBD1. Per germline, CDR1 MGHRA and CDR2 YSYEKL. The J segment lost 2 bases and the V segment lost 1 base, leaving 8 bases of the junction unmatched. The CDR3 is 17 amino acids.

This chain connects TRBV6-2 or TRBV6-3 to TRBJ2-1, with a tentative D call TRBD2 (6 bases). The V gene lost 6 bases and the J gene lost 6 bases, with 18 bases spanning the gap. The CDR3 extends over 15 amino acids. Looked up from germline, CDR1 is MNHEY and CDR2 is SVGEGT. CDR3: CASSSLALPSNEQFF. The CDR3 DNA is TGTGCCAGCAGCTCGCTAGCGCTACCTTCCAATGAGCAGTTCTTC.